The clone carrying this TCR beta chain was detected a few times. What it binds is unknown. The data belong to a study of blood T cells in healthy people across ages. Points from the study as a whole: The unknown donor CMV status may have confounded expanded clonotype changes.

Next came a second PCR, run for roughly 7 to 12 cycles, which used a sample-barcoded 5' primer along with a J-beta primer mix. Every cDNA was tagged by a template-switch adaptor with 12 random nucleotides. Individual samples furnished no less than 3 million CDR3-containing paired-end reads apiece. MiXCR was run by TCRdb on the 5' RACE reads, yielding one entry per CDR3 protein. The data show over a million distinct CDR3 sequences, approximately 42% seen once. The germline V gene encodes CDR1 MDHEN and CDR2 SYDVKM. This CDR3 is 15 amino acids long. Trimming removed 4 bases from V and 6 bases from J; junction bases left unmatched: 10.

This sequence joins TRBV28 and TRBJ2-7; 9 nucleotides agree with TRBD2. The material sequenced was blood. The clonotype was recovered from a woman aged 18 to 35 in good health. The CDR3 loop is CASSYMVAGDSEQYF. CDR3 nucleotides: TGTGCCAGCAGTTATATGGTAGCGGGAGATAGCGAGCAGTACTTC.